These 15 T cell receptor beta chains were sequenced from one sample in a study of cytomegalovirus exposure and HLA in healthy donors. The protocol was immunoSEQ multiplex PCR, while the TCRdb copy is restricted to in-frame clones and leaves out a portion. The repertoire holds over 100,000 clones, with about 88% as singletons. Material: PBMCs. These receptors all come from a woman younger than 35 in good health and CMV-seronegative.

CDR3 loop: CSVRVWRDSYNEQFF. The CDR3 nucleotides read TGCAGCGTTCGGGTTTGGCGGGACTCCTACAATGAGCAGTTCTTC. This rearrangement joins TRBV29-1 to TRBJ2-1; the D gene is possibly TRBD2 (6 bases). V was trimmed by 5 bases and J by 0 bases, leaving 14 bases between them. In germline, CDR1 is SQVTM, CDR2 ANQGSEA. This CDR3 is 15 amino acids long.

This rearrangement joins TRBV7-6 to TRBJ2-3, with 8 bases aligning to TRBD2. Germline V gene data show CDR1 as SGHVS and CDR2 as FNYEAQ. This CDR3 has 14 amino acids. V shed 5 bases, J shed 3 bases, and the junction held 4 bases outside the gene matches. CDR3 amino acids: CASSLERGTDTQYF. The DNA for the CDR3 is TGTGCCAGCAGCCTAGAGCGGGGGACAGATACGCAGTATTTT.

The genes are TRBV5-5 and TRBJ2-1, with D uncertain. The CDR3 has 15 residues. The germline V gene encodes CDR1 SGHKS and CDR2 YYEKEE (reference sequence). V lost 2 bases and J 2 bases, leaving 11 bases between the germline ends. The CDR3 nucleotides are TGTGCCAGCAGCTTTTTGTCAGGCGCCTACAATGAGCAGTTCTTC. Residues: CASSFLSGAYNEQFF.

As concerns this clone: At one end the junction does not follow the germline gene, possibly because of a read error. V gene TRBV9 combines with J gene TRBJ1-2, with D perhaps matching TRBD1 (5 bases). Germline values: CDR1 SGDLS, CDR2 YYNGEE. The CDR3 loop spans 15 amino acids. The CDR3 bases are TGTGCCAGCAGAGTAGTGGACACAGCTAACTATGGCTACACCTTC. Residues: CASRVVDTANYGYTF.

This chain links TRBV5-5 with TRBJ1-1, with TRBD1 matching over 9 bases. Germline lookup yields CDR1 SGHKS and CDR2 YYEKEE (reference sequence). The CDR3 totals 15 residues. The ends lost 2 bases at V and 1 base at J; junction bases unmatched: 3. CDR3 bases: TGTGCCAGCAGCTTCGCGGGACAGGGGAACACTGAAGCTTTCTTT. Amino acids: CASSFAGQGNTEAFF.

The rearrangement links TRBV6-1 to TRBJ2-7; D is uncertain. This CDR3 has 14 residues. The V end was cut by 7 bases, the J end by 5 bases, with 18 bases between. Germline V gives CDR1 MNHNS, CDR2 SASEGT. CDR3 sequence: CASMVEFPIHEQYF. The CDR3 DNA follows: TGTGCCAGCATGGTGGAGTTTCCTATTCACGAGCAGTACTTC.

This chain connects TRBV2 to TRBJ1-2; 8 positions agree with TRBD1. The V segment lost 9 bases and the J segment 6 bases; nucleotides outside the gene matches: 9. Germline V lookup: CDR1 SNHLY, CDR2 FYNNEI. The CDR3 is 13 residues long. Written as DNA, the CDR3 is TGTGCCAGTAAACAGGGGGGAGTGAATGGCTACACCTTC. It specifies CASKQGGVNGYTF.

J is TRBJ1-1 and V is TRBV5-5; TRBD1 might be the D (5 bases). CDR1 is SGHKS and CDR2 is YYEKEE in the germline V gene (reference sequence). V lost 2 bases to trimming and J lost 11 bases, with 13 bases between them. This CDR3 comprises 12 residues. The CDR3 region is CASSLTQEGAFF. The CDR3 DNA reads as TGTGCCAGCAGCTTAACACAGGAGGGGGCTTTCTTT.

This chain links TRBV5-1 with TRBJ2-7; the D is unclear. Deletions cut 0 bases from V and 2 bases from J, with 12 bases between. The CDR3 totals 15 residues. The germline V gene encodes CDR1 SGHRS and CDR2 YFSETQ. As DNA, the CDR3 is TGCGCCAGCAGCTTGGCTGCCGGAGCCACCTACGAGCAGTACTTC. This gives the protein CASSLAAGATYEQYF.

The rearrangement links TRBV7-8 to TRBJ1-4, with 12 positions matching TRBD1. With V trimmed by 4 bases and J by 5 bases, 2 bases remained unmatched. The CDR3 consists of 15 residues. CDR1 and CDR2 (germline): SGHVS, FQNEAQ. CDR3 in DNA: TGTGCCAGCAGCTGGGGGACAGGGGGCAATGAAAAACTGTTTTTT. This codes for CASSWGTGGNEKLFF.

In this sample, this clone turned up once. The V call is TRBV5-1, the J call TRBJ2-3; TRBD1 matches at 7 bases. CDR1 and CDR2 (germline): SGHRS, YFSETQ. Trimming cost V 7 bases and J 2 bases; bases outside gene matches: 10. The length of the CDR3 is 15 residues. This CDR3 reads CASSSQGQYTDTQYF. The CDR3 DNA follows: TGCGCCAGCTCCTCACAGGGACAGTACACAGATACGCAGTATTTT.

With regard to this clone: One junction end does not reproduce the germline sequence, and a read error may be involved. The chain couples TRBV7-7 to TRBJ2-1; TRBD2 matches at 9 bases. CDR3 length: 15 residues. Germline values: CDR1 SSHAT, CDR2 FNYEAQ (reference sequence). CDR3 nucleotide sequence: TGTGCTAGCAGCTTAGTCCTAGCGGGGACCAATGAGCAGTTCTTC. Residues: CASSLVLAGTNEQFF. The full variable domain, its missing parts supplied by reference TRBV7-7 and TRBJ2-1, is GAGVSQSPRYKVTKRGQDVTLRCDPISSHATLYWYQQALGQGPEFLTYFNYEAQPDKSGLPSDRFSAERPEGSISTLTIQRTEQRDSAMYRCASSLVLAGTNEQFFGPGTRLTVL.

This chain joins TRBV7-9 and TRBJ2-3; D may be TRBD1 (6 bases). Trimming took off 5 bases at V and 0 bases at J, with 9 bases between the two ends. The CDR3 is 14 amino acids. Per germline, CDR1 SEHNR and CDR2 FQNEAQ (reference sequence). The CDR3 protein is CASSPRGSTDTQYF. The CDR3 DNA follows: TGTGCCAGCAGCCCCAGGGGAAGCACAGATACGCAGTATTTT. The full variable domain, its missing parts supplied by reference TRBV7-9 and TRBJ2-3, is DTGVSQNPRHKITKRGQNVTFRCDPISEHNRLYWYRQTLGQGPEFLTYFQNEAQLEKSRLLSDRFSAERPKGSFSTLEIQRTEQGDSAMYLCASSPRGSTDTQYFGPGTRLTVL.

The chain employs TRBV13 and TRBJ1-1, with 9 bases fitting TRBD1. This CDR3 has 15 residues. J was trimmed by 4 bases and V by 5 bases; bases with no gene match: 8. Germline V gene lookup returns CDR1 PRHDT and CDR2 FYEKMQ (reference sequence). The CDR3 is CASSLHRGRSTEAFF. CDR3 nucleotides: TGTGCCAGCAGCCTCCACAGGGGGCGCAGCACTGAAGCTTTCTTT. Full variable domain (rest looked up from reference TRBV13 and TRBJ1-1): AAGVIQSPRHLIKEKRETATLKCYPIPRHDTVYWYQQGPGQDPQFLISFYEKMQSDKGSIPDRFSAQQFSDYHSELNMSSLELGDSALYFCASSLHRGRSTEAFFGQGTRLTVV.

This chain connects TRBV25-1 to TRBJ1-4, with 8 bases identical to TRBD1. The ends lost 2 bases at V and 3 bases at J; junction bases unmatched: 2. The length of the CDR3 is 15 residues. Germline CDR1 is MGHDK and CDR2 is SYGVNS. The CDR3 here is CASSETTGANEKLFF. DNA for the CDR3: TGTGCCAGCAGTGAAACGACAGGGGCTAATGAAAAACTGTTTTTT.